The following is a T cell receptor (beta chain) sequence with its context. The antigen remains unidentified. The CDR3 covers 17 residues. V lost 8 bases and J lost 6; bases outside the gene matches: 14. Germline V gene data show CDR1 as LNHDA and CDR2 as SQIVND (reference sequence). Researchers amplified the TCR beta CDR3 regions from RNA transcripts. Primed by the HTBI set, a first-round RT-PCR was run on the TCR CDR3. TCRdb re-called the multiplex PCR reads with MiXCR, one entry per CDR3 protein. Among 550,000 to 650,000 distinct CDR3 sequences, roughly 13% were seen once, and the ten largest hold more than 4.5%. Based on clinical symptoms, serum thyroxine and TRAb, thyroid ultrasound and orbital computed tomography, diagnoses were reached. These data originate in a study of T cells in Graves' hyperthyroidism and ophthalmopathy. Study-level findings and limits: In the blood, most expanded thyroid clonotypes above 0.001 appeared as well.

Sequencing was carried out using blood. The receptor's source is a woman in her twenties or thirties with Graves' hyperthyroidism that later progressed to Graves' ophthalmopathy. This sequence joins TRBV19 and TRBJ2-2; the match to TRBD2 covers 11 bases. The CDR3 bases are TGTGCCAGTCGGGATAGCGGGAGGGCCGGGTTCGCCGGGGAGCTGTTTTTT. Protein product: CASRDSGRAGFAGELFF.